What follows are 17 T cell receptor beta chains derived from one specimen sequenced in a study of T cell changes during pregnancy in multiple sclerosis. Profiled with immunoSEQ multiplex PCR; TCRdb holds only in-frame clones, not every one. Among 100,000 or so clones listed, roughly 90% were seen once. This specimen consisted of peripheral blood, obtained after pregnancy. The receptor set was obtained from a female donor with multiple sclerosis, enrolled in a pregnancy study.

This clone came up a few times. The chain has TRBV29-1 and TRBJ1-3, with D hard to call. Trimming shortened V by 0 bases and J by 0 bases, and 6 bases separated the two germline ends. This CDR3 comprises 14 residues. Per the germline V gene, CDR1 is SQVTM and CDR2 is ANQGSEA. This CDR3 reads CSVEEQPSGNTIYF. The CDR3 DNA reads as TGCAGCGTTGAAGAACAGCCCTCTGGAAACACCATATATTTT.

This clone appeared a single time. CDR3: CASSFGGGTDTQYF. CDR3 nucleotides: TGCGCCAGCAGCTTCGGGGGAGGCACAGATACGCAGTATTTT. The chain carries TRBV5-1 and TRBJ2-3; the D gene is possibly TRBD2 (6 bases). The V end was cut by 2 bases, the J end by 1 base, with 8 bases between. The CDR3 length is 14 residues. Germline loops: CDR1 SGHRS, CDR2 YFSETQ.

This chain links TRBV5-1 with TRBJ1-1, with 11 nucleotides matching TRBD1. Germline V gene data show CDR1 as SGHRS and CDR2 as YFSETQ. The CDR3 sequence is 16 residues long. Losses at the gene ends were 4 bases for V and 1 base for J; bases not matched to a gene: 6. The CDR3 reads CASSGTGGQKNTEAFF. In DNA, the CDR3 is TGCGCCAGCAGCGGGACAGGGGGTCAGAAGAACACTGAAGCTTTCTTT.

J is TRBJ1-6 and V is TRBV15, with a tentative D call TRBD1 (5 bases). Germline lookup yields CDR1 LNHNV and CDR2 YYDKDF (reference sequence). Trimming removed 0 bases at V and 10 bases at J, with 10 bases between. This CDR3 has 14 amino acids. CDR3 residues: CATSRDWGVSPLHF. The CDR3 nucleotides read TGTGCCACCAGCAGAGATTGGGGGGTCTCACCCCTCCACTTT.

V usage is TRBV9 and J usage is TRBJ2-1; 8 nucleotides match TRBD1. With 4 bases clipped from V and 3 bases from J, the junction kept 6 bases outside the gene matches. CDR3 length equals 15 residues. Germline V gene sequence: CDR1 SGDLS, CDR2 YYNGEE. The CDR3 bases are TGTGCCAGCAGCAACCCCGGGACAGGCTACAATGAGCAGTTCTTC. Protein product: CASSNPGTGYNEQFF.

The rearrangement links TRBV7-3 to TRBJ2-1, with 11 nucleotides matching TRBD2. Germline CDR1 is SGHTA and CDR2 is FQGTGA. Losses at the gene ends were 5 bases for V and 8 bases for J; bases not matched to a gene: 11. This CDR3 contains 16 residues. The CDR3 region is CASSLIAGGLMYEQFF. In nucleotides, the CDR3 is TGTGCCAGCAGCCTTATAGCGGGGGGGCTTATGTATGAGCAGTTCTTC.

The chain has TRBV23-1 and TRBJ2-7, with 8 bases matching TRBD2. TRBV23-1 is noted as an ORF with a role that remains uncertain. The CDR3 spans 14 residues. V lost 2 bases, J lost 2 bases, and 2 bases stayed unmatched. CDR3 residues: CASSQTGGTYEQYF. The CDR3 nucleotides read TGCGCCAGCAGTCAAACGGGAGGGACCTACGAGCAGTACTTC.

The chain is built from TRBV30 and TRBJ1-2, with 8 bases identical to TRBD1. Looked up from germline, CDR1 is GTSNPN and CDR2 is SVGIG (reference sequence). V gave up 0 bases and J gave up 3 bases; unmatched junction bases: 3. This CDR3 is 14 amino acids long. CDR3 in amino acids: CAWSVGQGDYGYTF. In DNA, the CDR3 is TGTGCCTGGAGTGTCGGACAGGGCGACTATGGCTACACCTTC.

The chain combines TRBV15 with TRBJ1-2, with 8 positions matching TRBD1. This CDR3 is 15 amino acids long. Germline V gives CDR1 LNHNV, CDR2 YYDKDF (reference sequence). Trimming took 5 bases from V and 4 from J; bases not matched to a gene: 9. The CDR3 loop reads CATSQDREAGYGYTF. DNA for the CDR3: TGTGCCACCAGCCAGGACAGGGAGGCCGGCTATGGCTACACCTTC.

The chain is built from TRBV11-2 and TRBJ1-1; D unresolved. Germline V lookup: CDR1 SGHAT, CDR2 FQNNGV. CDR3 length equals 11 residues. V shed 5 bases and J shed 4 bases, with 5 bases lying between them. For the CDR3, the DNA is TGTGCCAGCAGCAGCGTCACTGAAGCTTTCTTT. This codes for CASSSVTEAFF.

The CDR3 region has the DNA TGTGCCAGCAGCGTACAGGGAAACGCCAGATACGAGCAGTACTTC. It specifies CASSVQGNARYEQYF. The rearrangement joins TRBV6-1 to TRBJ2-7; D is perhaps TRBD1 (6 bases). CDR1 MNHNS and CDR2 SASEGT come from the germline V gene. The CDR3 covers 15 residues. Trimming shortened V by 6 bases and J by 4 bases, and 19 bases separated the two germline ends.

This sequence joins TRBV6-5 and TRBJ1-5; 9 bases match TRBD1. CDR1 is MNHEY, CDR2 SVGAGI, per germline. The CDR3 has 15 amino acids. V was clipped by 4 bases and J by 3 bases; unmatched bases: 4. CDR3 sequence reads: CASSLDRGDNQPQHF. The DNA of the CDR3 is TGTGCCAGCAGTTTGGACAGGGGCGACAATCAGCCCCAGCATTTT.

The CDR3 spells CACLGTGGGIDGYTF. The CDR3 bases are TGTGCCTGCCTAGGGACAGGGGGCGGGATCGATGGCTACACCTTC. The J gene is TRBJ1-2, the V gene TRBV30, with TRBD1 identical over 12 bases. With 6 bases clipped from V and 6 bases from J, the junction kept 11 bases outside the gene matches. This CDR3 region has 15 residues. CDR1 is GTSNPN, CDR2 SVGIG, per germline (reference sequence).

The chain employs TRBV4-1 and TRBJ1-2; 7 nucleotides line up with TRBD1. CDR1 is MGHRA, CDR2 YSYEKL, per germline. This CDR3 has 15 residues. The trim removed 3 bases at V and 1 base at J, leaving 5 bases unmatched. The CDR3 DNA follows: TGCGCCAGCAGCCAGAGACAGGGCGATAACTATGGCTACACCTTC. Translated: CASSQRQGDNYGYTF.

CDR3 amino acids: CASSEGFGGGAATQYF. The CDR3 nucleotides read TGTGCCAGCAGTGAAGGGTTTGGCGGGGGGGCGGCTACGCAGTATTTT. J is TRBJ2-3 and V is TRBV25-1; 9 positions agree with TRBD2. J was trimmed by 8 bases and V by 2 bases; bases with no gene match: 11. Germline assignment: CDR1 MGHDK and CDR2 SYGVNS. The length of the CDR3 is 16 residues.

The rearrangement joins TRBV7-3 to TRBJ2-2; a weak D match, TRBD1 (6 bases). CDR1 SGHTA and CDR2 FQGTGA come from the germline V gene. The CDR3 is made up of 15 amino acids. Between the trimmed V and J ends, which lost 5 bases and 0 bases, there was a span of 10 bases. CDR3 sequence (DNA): TGTGCCAGCAGCAGGGGGATCTCGAACACCGGGGAGCTGTTTTTT. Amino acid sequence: CASSRGISNTGELFF.

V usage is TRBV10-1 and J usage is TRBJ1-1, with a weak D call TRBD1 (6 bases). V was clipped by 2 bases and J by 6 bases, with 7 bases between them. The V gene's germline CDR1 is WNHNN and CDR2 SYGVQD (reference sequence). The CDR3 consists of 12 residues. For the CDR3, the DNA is TGCGCCAGCAGTGAGGGACAGTCTGAAGCTTTCTTT. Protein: CASSEGQSEAFF.